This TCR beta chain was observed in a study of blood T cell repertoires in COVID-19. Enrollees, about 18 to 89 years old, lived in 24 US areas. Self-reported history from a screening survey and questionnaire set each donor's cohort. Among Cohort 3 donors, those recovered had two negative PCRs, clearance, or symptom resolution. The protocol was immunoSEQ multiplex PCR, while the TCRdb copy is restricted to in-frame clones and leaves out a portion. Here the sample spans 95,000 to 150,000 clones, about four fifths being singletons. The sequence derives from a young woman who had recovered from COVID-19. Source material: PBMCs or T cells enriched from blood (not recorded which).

CDR3 loop: CASSLSRTSFHEQFF. The CDR3 DNA reads as TGTGCCAGCAGCCTATCCCGGACTAGCTTCCATGAGCAGTTCTTC. The chain links TRBV3-1 (or the pseudogene TRBV3-2) to TRBJ2-1; 8 bases fit TRBD2. The germline V gene encodes CDR1 LGHDT and CDR2 YNNKEL (reference sequence). V gave up 4 bases and J gave up 8 bases; unmatched junction bases: 10. The CDR3 is 15 residues long.